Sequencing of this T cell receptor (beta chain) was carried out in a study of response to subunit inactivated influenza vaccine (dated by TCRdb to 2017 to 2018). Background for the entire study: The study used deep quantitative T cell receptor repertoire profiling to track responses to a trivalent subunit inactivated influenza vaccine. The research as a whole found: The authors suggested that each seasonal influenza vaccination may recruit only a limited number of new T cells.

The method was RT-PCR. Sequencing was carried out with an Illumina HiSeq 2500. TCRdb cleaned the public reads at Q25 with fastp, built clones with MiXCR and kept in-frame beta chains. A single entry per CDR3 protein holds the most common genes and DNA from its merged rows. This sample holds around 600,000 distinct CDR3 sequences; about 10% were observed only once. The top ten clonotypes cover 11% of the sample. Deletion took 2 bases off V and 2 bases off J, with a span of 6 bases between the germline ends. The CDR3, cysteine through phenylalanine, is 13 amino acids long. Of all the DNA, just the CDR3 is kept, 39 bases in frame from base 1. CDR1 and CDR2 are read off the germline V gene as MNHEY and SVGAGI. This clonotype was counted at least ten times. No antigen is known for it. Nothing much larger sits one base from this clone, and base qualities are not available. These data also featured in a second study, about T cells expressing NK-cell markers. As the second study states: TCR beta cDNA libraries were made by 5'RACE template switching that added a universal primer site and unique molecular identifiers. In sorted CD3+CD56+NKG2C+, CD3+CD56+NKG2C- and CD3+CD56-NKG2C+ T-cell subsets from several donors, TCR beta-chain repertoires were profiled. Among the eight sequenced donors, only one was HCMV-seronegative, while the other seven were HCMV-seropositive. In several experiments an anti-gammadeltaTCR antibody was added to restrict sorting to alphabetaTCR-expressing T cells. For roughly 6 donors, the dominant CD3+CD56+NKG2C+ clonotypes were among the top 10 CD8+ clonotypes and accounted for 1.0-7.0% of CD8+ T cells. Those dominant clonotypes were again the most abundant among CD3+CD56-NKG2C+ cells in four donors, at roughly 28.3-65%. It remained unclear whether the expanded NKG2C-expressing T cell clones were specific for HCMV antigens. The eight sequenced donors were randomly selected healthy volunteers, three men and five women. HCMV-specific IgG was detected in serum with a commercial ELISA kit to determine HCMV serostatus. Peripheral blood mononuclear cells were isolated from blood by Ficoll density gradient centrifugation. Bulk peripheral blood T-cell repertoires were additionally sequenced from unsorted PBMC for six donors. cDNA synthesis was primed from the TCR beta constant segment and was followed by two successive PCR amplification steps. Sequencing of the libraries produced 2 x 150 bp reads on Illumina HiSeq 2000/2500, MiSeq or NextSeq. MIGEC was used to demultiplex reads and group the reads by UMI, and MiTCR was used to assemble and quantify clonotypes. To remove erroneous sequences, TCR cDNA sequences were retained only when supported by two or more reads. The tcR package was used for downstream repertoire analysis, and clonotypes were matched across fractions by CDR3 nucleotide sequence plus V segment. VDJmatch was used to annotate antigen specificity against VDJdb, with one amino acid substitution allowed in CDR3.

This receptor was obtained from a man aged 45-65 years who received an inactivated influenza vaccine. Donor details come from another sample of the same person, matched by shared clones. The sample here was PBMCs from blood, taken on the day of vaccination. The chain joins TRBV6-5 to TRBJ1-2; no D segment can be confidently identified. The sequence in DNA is TGTGCCAGCAGTTACGGCAGAAACTATGGCTACACCTTC. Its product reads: CASSYGRNYGYTF.